Each of the 12 T cell receptor beta chains below was sequenced from the same sample in a study of HIV-infected patients and healthy controls. TCRdb redid the calling of the 5' RACE reads with MiXCR, one entry per CDR3 protein. Seen here are roughly 68,000 distinct CDR3 sequences, over 15% observed once, and the top ten hold over 1.1%. Sequenced input: CD4+ T cells from blood. The receptor set was obtained from a human donor in good health.

The rearrangement links TRBV7-2 to TRBJ2-5; possibly TRBD1 or TRBD2 for D (6 bases each). CDR1 is SGHTA, CDR2 FQGNSA, per germline. V gave up 3 bases and J gave up 2 bases, with 16 bases separating them. This CDR3 has 16 amino acids. CDR3 DNA sequence: TGTGCCAGCAGCTTCCCGACTAGTAGGGGGCAAGAGACCCAGTACTTC. Residues: CASSFPTSRGQETQYF.

This clonotype was recorded many times. The chain uses TRBV6-1 and TRBJ2-5; 7 nucleotides agree with TRBD1. The CDR3 consists of 14 residues. After removal of 3 bases from V and 1 base from J, the junction contained 2 bases not matched to a gene. The germline gives CDR1 MNHNS, CDR2 SASEGT. The CDR3 DNA sequence: TGTGCCAGCAGTGACGGACAGGTCCAAGAGACCCAGTACTTC. It is translated as CASSDGQVQETQYF.

This clonotype has just a few counts. This chain joins TRBV6-5 and TRBJ1-1; D remains ambiguous. The CDR3 contains 12 residues. V gave up 5 bases and J gave up 4 bases, with 8 bases separating them. From germline, CDR1 is MNHEY and CDR2 SVGAGI. CDR3: CASSSGATEAFF. The CDR3 DNA sequence: TGTGCCAGCAGTAGTGGAGCCACTGAAGCTTTCTTT.

This clonotype was found many times. The CDR3, as DNA: TGTGCCTCGGGTCCCTACGGCGAGCAGTACTTC. Its protein is CASGPYGEQYF. The chain carries TRBV7-2 and TRBJ2-7; D is uncertain. V was shortened by 11 bases and J by 6 bases, with 14 bases between the two germline ends. The CDR3 totals 11 residues. Germline-derived CDR1 and CDR2 are SGHTA and FQGNSA.

Many counts were recorded for this clonotype. The V gene is TRBV2, the J gene TRBJ1-1; possible D gene TRBD1, 5 bases. The CDR3 sequence is 13 residues long. Germline assignment: CDR1 SNHLY and CDR2 FYNNEI. With 11 bases removed from V and 7 bases from J, the gap between germline ends came to 20 bases. CDR3 sequence reads: CAQTGREGSEAFF. The CDR3 nucleotides are TGTGCCCAAACTGGCAGGGAGGGAAGTGAAGCTTTCTTT. Filled out from reference TRBV2 and TRBJ1-1, the complete variable domain reads EPEVTQTPSHQVTQMGQEVILRCVPISNHLYFYWYRQILGQKVEFLVSFYNNEISEKSEIFDDQFSVERPDGSNFTLKIRSTKLEDSAMYFCAQTGREGSEAFFGQGTRLTVV.

This clonotype was seen more than once but under ten times. The V call is TRBV20-1, the J call TRBJ2-3; D gene ambiguous. Germline CDR1 and CDR2: DFQATT and SNEGSKA (reference sequence). Trimming pared 0 bases from V and 5 bases from J, leaving 12 bases between. This CDR3 region has 14 residues. The CDR3 bases are TGCAGTGCTAGAGATGATTTCCGTGGAGATACGCAGTATTTT. Its protein is CSARDDFRGDTQYF.

V usage is TRBV20-1 and J usage is TRBJ2-2; D not resolved. The CDR3 has 13 residues. From germline, CDR1 is DFQATT and CDR2 SNEGSKA (reference sequence). Trimming shortened V by 7 bases and J by 0 bases, and 9 bases separated the two germline ends. This CDR3 is CSVQVPNTGELFF. The DNA for the CDR3 is TGCAGTGTTCAGGTTCCGAACACCGGGGAGCTGTTTTTT.

There are a few counts of this clonotype. This chain links TRBV10-3 with TRBJ2-1; 9 bases match TRBD2. This CDR3 has 14 residues. Germline V lookup: CDR1 ENHRY, CDR2 SYGVKD. V was clipped by 10 bases and J by 4 bases; unmatched bases: 8. CDR3 sequence: CATLAGAQYNEQFF. The CDR3 DNA is TGTGCCACCTTAGCGGGGGCCCAATACAATGAGCAGTTCTTC.

The chain links TRBV5-1 to TRBJ2-2, with 13 bases identical to TRBD2. The CDR3 has 19 residues. V gave up 1 base and J gave up 0 bases; unmatched junction bases: 6. Looked up from germline, CDR1 is SGHRS and CDR2 is YFSETQ. The CDR3, as DNA: TGCGCCAGCAGCTTGTCCGGGACTAGCGGGGTCACGAACACCGGGGAGCTGTTTTTT. Translating it yields CASSLSGTSGVTNTGELFF. The variable domain in full, with the rest retrieved from reference TRBV5-1 and TRBJ2-2, is KAGVTQTPRYLIKTRGQQVTLSCSPISGHRSVSWYQQTPGQGLQFLFEYFSETQRNKGNFPGRFSGRQFSNSRSEMNVSTLELGDSALYLCASSLSGTSGVTNTGELFFGEGSRLTVL.

This clonotype was observed many times. J is TRBJ1-1 and V is TRBV20-1, with TRBD1 as a possible D gene (6 bases). In germline, CDR1 is DFQATT, CDR2 SNEGSKA (reference sequence). V was shortened by 5 bases and J by 7 bases, with 20 bases between the two germline ends. CDR3 length: 14 amino acids. CDR3 loop: CSADPPGATIEAFF. As DNA, the CDR3 is TGCAGTGCTGACCCCCCGGGGGCAACAATTGAAGCTTTCTTT.

This clonotype turned up a few times. The genes are TRBV30 and TRBJ2-1; TRBD1 agrees at 8 bases. Germline V gene lookup returns CDR1 GTSNPN and CDR2 SVGIG (reference sequence). The CDR3 runs to 16 residues. V gave up 3 bases and J gave up 5 bases; unmatched junction bases: 12. The CDR3 DNA is TGTGCCTGGAGAAGTCTCGGACAGGGAGATAACAATGAGCAGTTCTTC. This sequence encodes CAWRSLGQGDNNEQFF.

This clonotype has just a few counts. This chain's CDR3 is CASSSDRDTEAFF. For the CDR3, the DNA is TGTGCCAGCAGCTCAGACCGGGACACTGAAGCTTTCTTT. The rearrangement joins TRBV11-2 to TRBJ1-1; no clear D gene. The CDR3 contains 13 residues. Trimming cost V 4 bases and J 3 bases, with 9 bases left between them. Looked up from germline, CDR1 is SGHAT and CDR2 is FQNNGV.